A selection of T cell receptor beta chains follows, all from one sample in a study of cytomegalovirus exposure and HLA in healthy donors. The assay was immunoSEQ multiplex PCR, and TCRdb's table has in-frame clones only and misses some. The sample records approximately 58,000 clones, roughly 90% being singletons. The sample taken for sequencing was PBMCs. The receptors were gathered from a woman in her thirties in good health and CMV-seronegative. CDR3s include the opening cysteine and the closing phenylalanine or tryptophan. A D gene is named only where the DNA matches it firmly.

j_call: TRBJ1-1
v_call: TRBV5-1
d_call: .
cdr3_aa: CASSLAGAGPPEAFF

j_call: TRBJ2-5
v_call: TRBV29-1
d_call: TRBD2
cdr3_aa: CTVAGGDETQYF

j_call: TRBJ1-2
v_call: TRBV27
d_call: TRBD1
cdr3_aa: CASSFSGQGSYGYTF

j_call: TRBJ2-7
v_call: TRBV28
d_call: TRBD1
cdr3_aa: CASSSDRVTYEQYF

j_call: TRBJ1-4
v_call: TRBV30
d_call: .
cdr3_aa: CAWSKQGVARNEKLFF

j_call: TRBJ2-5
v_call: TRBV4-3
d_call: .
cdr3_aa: CASSSSFMKSETQYF

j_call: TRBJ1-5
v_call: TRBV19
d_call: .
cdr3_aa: CASRKVRAQHF

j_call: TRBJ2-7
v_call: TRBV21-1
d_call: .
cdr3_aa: CASSKASLTSGSSYEQYF

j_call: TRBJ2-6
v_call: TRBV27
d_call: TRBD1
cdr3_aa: CASRSLYRGPGANVLTF

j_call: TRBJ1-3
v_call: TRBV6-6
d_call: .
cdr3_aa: CASRAGSSGNTIYF

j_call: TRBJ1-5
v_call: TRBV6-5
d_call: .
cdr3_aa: CASSYSYSNQPQHF

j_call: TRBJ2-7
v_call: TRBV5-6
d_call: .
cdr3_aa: CASSKDIGPNEQYF

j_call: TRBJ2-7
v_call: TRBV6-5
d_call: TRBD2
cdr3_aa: CASSYTRGGEQYF

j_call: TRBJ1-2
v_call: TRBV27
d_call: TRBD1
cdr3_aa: CASSPDRGANYGYTF

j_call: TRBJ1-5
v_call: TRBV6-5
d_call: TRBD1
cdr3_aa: CASSSGQGVRNQPQHF

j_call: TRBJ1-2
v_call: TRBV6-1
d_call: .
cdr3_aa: CASIKDMGSYGYTF

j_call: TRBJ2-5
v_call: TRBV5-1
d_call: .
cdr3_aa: CASSSGVRETQYF

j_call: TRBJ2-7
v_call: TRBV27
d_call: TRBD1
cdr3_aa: CASREPPGTGTYEQYF

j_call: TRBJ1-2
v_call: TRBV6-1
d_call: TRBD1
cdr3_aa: CASSELGQGWGGYTF

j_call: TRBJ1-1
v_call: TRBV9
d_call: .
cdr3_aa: CASSLQVSMNTEAFF

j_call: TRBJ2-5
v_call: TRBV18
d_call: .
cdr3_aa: CASSPMEGAGTQYF

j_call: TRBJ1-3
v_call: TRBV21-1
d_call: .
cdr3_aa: CASSKRSPPGNTIYF

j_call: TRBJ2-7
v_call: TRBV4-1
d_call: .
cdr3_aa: CASSQAEIGGEQYF

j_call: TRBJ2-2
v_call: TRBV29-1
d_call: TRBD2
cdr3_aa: CSAILAGRDTGELFF

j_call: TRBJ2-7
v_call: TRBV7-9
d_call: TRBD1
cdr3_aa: CASSPSGGEQYF

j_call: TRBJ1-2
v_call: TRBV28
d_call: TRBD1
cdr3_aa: CATGPRGRPYGYTF

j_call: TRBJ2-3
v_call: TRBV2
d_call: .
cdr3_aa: CASSEEDGITDTQYF

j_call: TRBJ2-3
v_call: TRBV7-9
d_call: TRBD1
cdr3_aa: CASSGLTGYPTDTQYF

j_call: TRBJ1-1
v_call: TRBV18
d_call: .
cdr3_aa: CASSPGIGAKMNTEAFF

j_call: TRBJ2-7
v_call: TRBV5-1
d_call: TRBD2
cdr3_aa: CASSLGGTSVSYEQYF

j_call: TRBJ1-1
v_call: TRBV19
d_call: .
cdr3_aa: CATYRNTEAFF

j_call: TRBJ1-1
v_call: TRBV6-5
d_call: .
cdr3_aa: CASSYSTVGAQYEAFF

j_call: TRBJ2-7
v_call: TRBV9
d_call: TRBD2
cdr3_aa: CASSVEDSGRYSYEQYF

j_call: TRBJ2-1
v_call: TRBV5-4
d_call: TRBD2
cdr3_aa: CASSISGAGDEQFF

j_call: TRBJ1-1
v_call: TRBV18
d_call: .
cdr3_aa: CASSPTGPNTEAFF

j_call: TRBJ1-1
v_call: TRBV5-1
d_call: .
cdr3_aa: CASSLAGNTEAFF

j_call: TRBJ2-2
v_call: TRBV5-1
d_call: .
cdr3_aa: CASSFGQTDTGELFF

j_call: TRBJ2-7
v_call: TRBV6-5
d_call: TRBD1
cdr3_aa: CASSYGGQGAYEQYF

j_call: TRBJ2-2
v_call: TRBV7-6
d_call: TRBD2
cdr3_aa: CASSPVGRGLAGTGELFF

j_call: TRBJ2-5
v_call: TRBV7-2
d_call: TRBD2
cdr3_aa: CASSPAVTSVWLETQYF

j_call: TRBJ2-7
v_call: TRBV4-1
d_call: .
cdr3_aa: CASSRGIQGLSYEQYF

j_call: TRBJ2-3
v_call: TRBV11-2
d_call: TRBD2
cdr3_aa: CASSSGTSGSLMTDTQYF

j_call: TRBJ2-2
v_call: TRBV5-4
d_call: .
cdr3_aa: CASSTANTGELFF

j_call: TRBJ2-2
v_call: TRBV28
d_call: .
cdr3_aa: CASSSREAANTGELFF

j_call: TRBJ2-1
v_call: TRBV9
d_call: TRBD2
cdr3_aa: CASSQSGNSYNEQFF

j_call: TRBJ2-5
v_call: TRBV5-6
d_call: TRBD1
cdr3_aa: CASSWDSRETQYF

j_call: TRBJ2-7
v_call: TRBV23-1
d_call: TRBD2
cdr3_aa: CASSQFLGLAGRPLRVAYEQYF

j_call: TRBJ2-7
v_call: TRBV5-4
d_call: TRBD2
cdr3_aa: CASSLTLLAGGGNEQYF

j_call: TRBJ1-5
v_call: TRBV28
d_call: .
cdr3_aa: CAIGGRDQPQHF